These T cell receptor beta chains were read from a single sample in a study of regulatory and conventional T cells in breast cancer. From the PCR reads, TCRdb called clonotypes with MiXCR, one entry per CDR3 protein. Here the sample spans around 15,000 distinct CDR3 sequences, 25% to 40% being singletons. The sequenced sample was conventional T cells from blood. The receptors were gathered from a female donor in good health. The CDR3 runs from the conserved cysteine through the conserved F or W. Fields, in order: V gene, D gene, clone size, J gene, CDR3 DNA, CDR3 protein. The D gene is left open where the match is weak. Clone sizes are given selectively: once, few, many, or a class where the clone is expanded.

V: TRBV3-1
D: TRBD1
size: NA
J: TRBJ1-1
DNA: TGTGCCAGCAGCCCGCGACAGGGTAGGGCTGAAGCTTTCTTT
CDR3: CASSPRQGRAEAFF

V: TRBV5-1
D: NA
size: NA
J: TRBJ2-7
DNA: TGCGCCAGCAGCTTTAAACCAGGGACGGAGCAGTACTTC
CDR3: CASSFKPGTEQYF

V: TRBV7-7
D: NA
size: few
J: TRBJ2-1
DNA: TGTGCTAGCAGCCCTGGAAGGACGATTTCCTACAATGAGCAGTTCTTC
CDR3: CASSPGRTISYNEQFF

V: TRBV29-1
D: NA
size: few
J: TRBJ1-2
DNA: TGCAGCGTTGAGGGCAGTCTTAACTATGGCTACACCTTC
CDR3: CSVEGSLNYGYTF

V: TRBV7-3
D: NA
size: NA
J: TRBJ2-2
DNA: TGTGCCAGCAGCGCTAATGCGGGGAACACCGGGGAGCTGTTTTTT
CDR3: CASSANAGNTGELFF

V: TRBV6-6
D: NA
size: NA
J: TRBJ1-3
DNA: TGTGCCAGCAGTTACTCGGCTGGAAACACCATATATTTT
CDR3: CASSYSAGNTIYF

V: TRBV12-3/TRBV12-4
D: TRBD2
size: few
J: TRBJ2-7
DNA: TGTGCCAGCGCTAATAGCGGGAGCTTTGACGAGCAGTACTTC
CDR3: CASANSGSFDEQYF

V: TRBV20-1
D: NA
size: NA
J: TRBJ1-5
DNA: TGCAGTGCGAGGACGGCCAATCAGCCCCAGCATTTT
CDR3: CSARTANQPQHF

V: TRBV7-2
D: NA
size: NA
J: TRBJ2-1
DNA: TGTGCCAGCAGCTTAACTGCCAACAATGAGCAGTTCTTC
CDR3: CASSLTANNEQFF

V: TRBV6-5
D: NA
size: NA
J: TRBJ1-1
DNA: TGTGCCAGCAGTCCTCGGACAGCCCGGAACACTGAAGCTTTCTTT
CDR3: CASSPRTARNTEAFF

V: TRBV2
D: TRBD1
size: NA
J: TRBJ1-5
DNA: TGTGCCAGCAGAACCGGGACAGGGGCGCCCAATCAGCCCCAGCATTTT
CDR3: CASRTGTGAPNQPQHF

V: TRBV20-1
D: NA
size: NA
J: TRBJ2-7
DNA: TGCAGTGCCAGAAGATCTAGGACTCCCTCCTACGAGCAGTACTTC
CDR3: CSARRSRTPSYEQYF

V: TRBV6-4
D: TRBD1
size: medium-sized
J: TRBJ2-7
DNA: TGTGCCAGCAGCGACAGGGCCGAGCAGTACTTC
CDR3: CASSDRAEQYF

V: TRBV7-2
D: NA
size: NA
J: TRBJ2-7
DNA: TGTGCCAGCAGCTTAGAGCCAGGGGCCTACGAGCAGTACTTC
CDR3: CASSLEPGAYEQYF

V: TRBV6-2/TRBV6-3
D: NA
size: many
J: TRBJ2-3
DNA: TGTGCCAGCAGTTATAGTAGGTCATCGGTGGGCACAGATACGCAGTATTTT
CDR3: CASSYSRSSVGTDTQYF

V: TRBV7-3
D: TRBD2
size: few
J: TRBJ2-1
DNA: TGTGCCAGCAGCTTTTCTAGCGGGAGCAATGAGCAGTTCTTC
CDR3: CASSFSSGSNEQFF

V: TRBV6-2/TRBV6-3
D: TRBD1
size: NA
J: TRBJ2-3
DNA: TGTGCCAGCAGCCCTTGTTTCGGACAGGGCCCAGATACGCAGTATTTT
CDR3: CASSPCFGQGPDTQYF

V: TRBV7-9
D: TRBD1
size: few
J: TRBJ2-7
DNA: TGTGCCAGCAGCCTTGGGACAGGGAACACTTACGAGCAGTACTTC
CDR3: CASSLGTGNTYEQYF

V: TRBV20-1
D: TRBD1
size: medium-sized
J: TRBJ1-4
DNA: TGCAGTGCTAGAGACCCAAGACAGGGGGGAAATGAAAAACTGTTTTTT
CDR3: CSARDPRQGGNEKLFF

V: TRBV2
D: TRBD1
size: NA
J: TRBJ2-5
DNA: TGTGCCAGCAGTGTCGAAGGGACAGCTCAAGAGACCCTGTACTTC
CDR3: CASSVEGTAQETLYF

V: TRBV5-1
D: NA
size: medium-sized
J: TRBJ2-3
DNA: TGCGCCAGCAGCTTGGCCGGGACATCGGGCACAGATACGCAGTATTTT
CDR3: CASSLAGTSGTDTQYF

V: TRBV3-1
D: NA
size: many
J: TRBJ2-6
DNA: TGTGCCAGCAGCCAAGACTTCTCCGGGGCCAACGTCCTGACTTTC
CDR3: CASSQDFSGANVLTF

V: TRBV9
D: NA
size: NA
J: TRBJ2-1
DNA: TGTGCCAGCAGCTCTGCCGGGACAACCTACAATGAGCAGTTCTTC
CDR3: CASSSAGTTYNEQFF

V: TRBV7-8
D: NA
size: NA
J: TRBJ1-2
DNA: TGTGCCAGCAGCTCCCGGACAGCTAACTATGGCTACACCTTC
CDR3: CASSSRTANYGYTF

V: TRBV2
D: NA
size: few
J: TRBJ2-5
DNA: TGTGCCAGCAGTGAGTTAGAGGGGAAGACCCAGTACTTC
CDR3: CASSELEGKTQYF

V: TRBV6-5
D: TRBD1
size: NA
J: TRBJ2-7
DNA: TGTGCCAGCGGACAGGGTTTTTCCTACGAGCAGTACTTC
CDR3: CASGQGFSYEQYF

V: TRBV9
D: NA
size: NA
J: TRBJ1-1
DNA: TGTGCCAGCAGCGTAGCCGGACAGCTGAACACTGAAGCTTTCTTT
CDR3: CASSVAGQLNTEAFF

V: TRBV11-3
D: TRBD2
size: medium-sized
J: TRBJ2-1
DNA: TGTGCCAGTAGTAGCGGGAGCGTCTACAATGAGCAGTTCTTC
CDR3: CASSSGSVYNEQFF

V: TRBV7-3
D: NA
size: few
J: TRBJ2-1
DNA: TGTGCCAGCAGCCTCGCGGTCACTTTGGAGCAGTTCTTC
CDR3: CASSLAVTLEQFF

V: TRBV7-9
D: NA
size: NA
J: TRBJ2-5
DNA: TGTGCCAGCAGCCACCCCGAGGGAAGGCCAACAGAGACCCAGTACTTC
CDR3: CASSHPEGRPTETQYF

V: TRBV12-3/TRBV12-4
D: TRBD1
size: NA
J: TRBJ2-1
DNA: TGTGCCAGCAGGGGACAGGGAAGCGCGTTGAATGAGCAGTTCTTC
CDR3: CASRGQGSALNEQFF

V: TRBV6-5
D: NA
size: few
J: TRBJ1-5
DNA: TGTGCTACCGGGAATAGGCAGCCCCAGCATTTT
CDR3: CATGNRQPQHF

V: TRBV6-5
D: NA
size: NA
J: TRBJ1-1
DNA: TGTGCCAGCAGTAGGGGTCAGGGAAACACTGAAGCTTTCTTT
CDR3: CASSRGQGNTEAFF

V: TRBV12-3/TRBV12-4
D: NA
size: NA
J: TRBJ1-5
DNA: TGTGCCAGCAGTTTAGGGAGGGGAGCTGGCAATCAGCCCCAGCATTTT
CDR3: CASSLGRGAGNQPQHF

V: TRBV29-1
D: NA
size: few
J: TRBJ2-2
DNA: TGCAGCGTAGGACAGAACACCGGGGAGCTGTTTTTT
CDR3: CSVGQNTGELFF

V: TRBV4-3
D: NA
size: few
J: TRBJ1-2
DNA: TGCGCCAGCAGCCAAGATATAATCGGAGGCTACACCTTC
CDR3: CASSQDIIGGYTF

V: TRBV15
D: NA
size: few
J: TRBJ2-5
DNA: TGTGCCACCAGCAGAGAGGTAGCTGATGAGACCCAGTACTTC
CDR3: CATSREVADETQYF

V: TRBV7-2
D: TRBD1
size: NA
J: TRBJ1-5
DNA: TGTGCCAGCAGCTTAAGGACAGGGGGCAATCAGCCCCAGCATTTT
CDR3: CASSLRTGGNQPQHF

V: TRBV7-9
D: NA
size: NA
J: TRBJ2-5
DNA: TGTGCCAGCAGCGTAGCGCAGGGTGGGCAAGAGACCCAGTACTTC
CDR3: CASSVAQGGQETQYF

V: TRBV6-1
D: TRBD1
size: NA
J: TRBJ2-2
DNA: TGTGCCAGCACCGAGACAGGGACGGTCGCCGGGGAGCTGTTTTTT
CDR3: CASTETGTVAGELFF

V: TRBV14
D: NA
size: NA
J: TRBJ1-1
DNA: TGTGCCAGCAGCCTCAAGGGTGGGAACACTGAAGCTTTCTTT
CDR3: CASSLKGGNTEAFF

V: TRBV12-3/TRBV12-4
D: NA
size: medium-sized
J: TRBJ1-1
DNA: TGTGCCAGCAGTTTCGGGACGGCGAACACTGAAGCTTTCTTT
CDR3: CASSFGTANTEAFF

V: TRBV5-1
D: NA
size: NA
J: TRBJ2-2
DNA: TGCGCCAGCAGCTTAGGGGGGCGCGACACCGGGGAGCTGTTTTTT
CDR3: CASSLGGRDTGELFF

V: TRBV20-1
D: NA
size: few
J: TRBJ1-5
DNA: TGCAGTGCTGCAGAGGACAGTTTGAGCAATCAGCCCCAGCATTTT
CDR3: CSAAEDSLSNQPQHF

V: TRBV10-3
D: NA
size: few
J: TRBJ1-6
DNA: TGTGCCATCACCTCTAGTGGTAATTCACCCCTCCACTTT
CDR3: CAITSSGNSPLHF

V: TRBV10-2
D: TRBD1
size: few
J: TRBJ1-2
DNA: TGCGCCAGCAGTACTCGACAGGGGGTCTATGGCTACACCTTC
CDR3: CASSTRQGVYGYTF

V: TRBV7-3
D: TRBD2
size: once
J: TRBJ2-1
DNA: TGTGCCAGCAGCCCGGGACTAGCCAACTCCTACAATGAGCAGTTCTTC
CDR3: CASSPGLANSYNEQFF

V: TRBV12-3/TRBV12-4
D: NA
size: few
J: TRBJ2-3
DNA: TGTGCCAGCAGTTTCGGTGGAAAGAGCACAGATACGCAGTATTTT
CDR3: CASSFGGKSTDTQYF

V: TRBV10-2
D: TRBD1
size: medium-sized
J: TRBJ1-1
DNA: TGCGCCAGCAGGCAGGACAGGGATAATGCAGCTTTCTTT
CDR3: CASRQDRDNAAFF

V: TRBV6-1
D: NA
size: many
J: TRBJ1-5
DNA: TGTGCCAGCAGTGGGTCTAGCAATCAGCCCCAGCATTTT
CDR3: CASSGSSNQPQHF

V: TRBV18
D: NA
size: few
J: TRBJ2-5
DNA: TGTGCCAGCTCACCTGAACTAGACGGAGAGACCCAGTACTTC
CDR3: CASSPELDGETQYF

V: TRBV7-9
D: NA
size: few
J: TRBJ2-1
DNA: TGTGCCAGCAGCTTAAACTACAATGAGCAGTTCTTC
CDR3: CASSLNYNEQFF

V: TRBV6-5
D: TRBD2
size: NA
J: TRBJ2-7
DNA: TGTGCCAGCAGGGAGACTAGCGGGAGTTCCTACGAGCAGTACTTC
CDR3: CASRETSGSSYEQYF

V: TRBV20-1
D: TRBD2
size: NA
J: TRBJ2-3
DNA: TGCAGTGCTAGAAAACCGGGACTAGCGGGGCCCACAGATTCGCAGTATTTT
CDR3: CSARKPGLAGPTDSQYF

V: TRBV7-2
D: TRBD2
size: medium-sized
J: TRBJ2-7
DNA: TGTGCCAGCAGCAGGGGGACTAGCGACCCCTACGAGCAGTACTTC
CDR3: CASSRGTSDPYEQYF